This TCR beta chain was profiled in a study of T cell changes during pregnancy in multiple sclerosis. The CDR3 totals 17 residues. The germline V gene has CDR1 MNHNS and CDR2 SASEGT. The trim removed 2 bases at V and 2 bases at J, leaving 12 bases unmatched. Libraries were prepared by immunoSEQ multiplex PCR; TCRdb keeps only in-frame clonotypes and omits some of them. In the table there are 55,000 to 80,000 clones, approximately 95% of which are singletons. This chain links TRBV6-1 with TRBJ2-7; 7 nucleotides agree with TRBD1. The sequence was collected from a female donor with multiple sclerosis, enrolled in a pregnancy study. The material was CD8+ T cells from peripheral blood mononuclear cells, obtained in the second trimester of pregnancy. CDR3 DNA sequence: TGTGCCAGCAGTGAATACCTCGACAGGGCCCCCACCTACGAGCAGTACTTC. It specifies CASSEYLDRAPTYEQYF.